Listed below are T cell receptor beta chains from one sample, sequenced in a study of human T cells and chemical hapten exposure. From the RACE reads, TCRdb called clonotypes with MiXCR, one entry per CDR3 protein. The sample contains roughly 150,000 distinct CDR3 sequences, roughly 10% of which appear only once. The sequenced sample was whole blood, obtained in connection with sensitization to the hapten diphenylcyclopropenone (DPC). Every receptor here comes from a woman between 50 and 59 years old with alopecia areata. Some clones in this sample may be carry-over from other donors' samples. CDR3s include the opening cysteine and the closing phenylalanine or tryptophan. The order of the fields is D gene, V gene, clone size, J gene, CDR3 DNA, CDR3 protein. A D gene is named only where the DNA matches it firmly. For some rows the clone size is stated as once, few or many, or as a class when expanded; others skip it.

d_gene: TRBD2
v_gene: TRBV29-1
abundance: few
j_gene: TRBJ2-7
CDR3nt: TGCAGCGTTGTTCACGGGGGGAACGACGAGCAGTACTTC
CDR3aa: CSVVHGGNDEQYF

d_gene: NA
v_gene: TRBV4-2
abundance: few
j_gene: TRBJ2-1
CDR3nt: TGTGCCAGCAGCCAAGGTGGCAGGCCGGCCGAGAATGAGCAGTTCTTC
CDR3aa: CASSQGGRPAENEQFF

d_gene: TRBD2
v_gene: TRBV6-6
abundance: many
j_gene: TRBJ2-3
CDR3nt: TGTGCCAGCAGTTGGCCGACTAGCGGGAGGGGTAGCACAGATACGCAGTATTTT
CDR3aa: CASSWPTSGRGSTDTQYF

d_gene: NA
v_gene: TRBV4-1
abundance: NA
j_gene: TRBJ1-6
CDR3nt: TGCGCCAGCAGCCAAGAAGGAGAGGGAAGTTCCTATAATTCACCCCTCCACTTT
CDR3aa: CASSQEGEGSSYNSPLHF

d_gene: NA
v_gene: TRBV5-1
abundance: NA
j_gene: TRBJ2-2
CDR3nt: TGCGCCAGCAGCTTGGACAGAACCGGGGAGCTGTTTTTT
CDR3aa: CASSLDRTGELFF

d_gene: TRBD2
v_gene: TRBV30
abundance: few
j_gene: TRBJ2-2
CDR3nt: TGTGCCTGGGGACTAGCGGGAGCGAACACCGGGGAGCTGTTTTTT
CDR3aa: CAWGLAGANTGELFF

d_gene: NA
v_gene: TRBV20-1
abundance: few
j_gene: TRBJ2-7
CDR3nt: TGCAGTGCAACTAGGTCCAGGGACCAGTTCGAGCAGTACTTC
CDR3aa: CSATRSRDQFEQYF

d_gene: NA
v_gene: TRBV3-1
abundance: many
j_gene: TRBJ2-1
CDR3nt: TGTGCCAGCAGCCCCAATAGGGGGACGGCGGCTGAGCAGTTCTTC
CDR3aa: CASSPNRGTAAEQFF

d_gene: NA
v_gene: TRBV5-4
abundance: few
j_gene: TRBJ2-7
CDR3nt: TGTGCCAGCAGCTCTCCCGGGACCGAGAACGAGCAGTACTTC
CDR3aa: CASSSPGTENEQYF

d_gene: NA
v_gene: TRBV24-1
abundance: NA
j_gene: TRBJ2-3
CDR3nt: TGTGCCACCAGCAGGACGGCCATCACAGATACGCAGTATTTT
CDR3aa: CATSRTAITDTQYF

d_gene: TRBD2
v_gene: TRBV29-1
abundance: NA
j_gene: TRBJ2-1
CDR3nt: TGCAGCGTCTTTACTAGCGGGAGAGCCTACAATGAGCAGTTCTTC
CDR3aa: CSVFTSGRAYNEQFF

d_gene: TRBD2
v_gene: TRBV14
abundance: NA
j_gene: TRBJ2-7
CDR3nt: TGTGCCAGCAGCGGGAGGGGTAGGGAGCCTCTGGACGAGCAGTACTTC
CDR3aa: CASSGRGREPLDEQYF

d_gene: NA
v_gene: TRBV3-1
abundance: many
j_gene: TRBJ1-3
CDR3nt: TGTGCCAGCAGCCCAGGGGCGAGAGGAAACACCATATATTTT
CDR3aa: CASSPGARGNTIYF

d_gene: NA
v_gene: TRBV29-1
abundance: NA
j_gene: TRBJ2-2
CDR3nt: TGCAGCGTTGGTGGCCCGATGAACACCGGGGAGCTGTTTTTT
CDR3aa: CSVGGPMNTGELFF

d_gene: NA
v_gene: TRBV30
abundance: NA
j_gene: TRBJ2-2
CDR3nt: TGTGCCTGGAGGCGGGCGGGGACGGGGGAGCTGTTTTTT
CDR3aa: CAWRRAGTGELFF

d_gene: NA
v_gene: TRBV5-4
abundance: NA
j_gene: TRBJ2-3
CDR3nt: TGTGCCAGCAGCCGCGACTCTCAATCACCAGATACGCAGTATTTT
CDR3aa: CASSRDSQSPDTQYF

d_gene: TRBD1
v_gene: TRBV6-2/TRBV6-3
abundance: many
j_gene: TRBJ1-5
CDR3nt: TGTGCCAGCAGTTACGCAGGGGGAGGCCAGCCCCAGCATTTT
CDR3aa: CASSYAGGGQPQHF

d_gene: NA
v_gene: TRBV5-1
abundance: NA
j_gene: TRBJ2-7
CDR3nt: TGCGCCAGCAGCTTGGAGTTGACCGAGCAGTACTTC
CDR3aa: CASSLELTEQYF

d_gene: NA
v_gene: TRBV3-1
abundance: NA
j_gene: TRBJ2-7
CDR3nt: TGTGCCAGCAGCCAAGTGGGGGTCTACGAGCAGTACTTC
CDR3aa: CASSQVGVYEQYF

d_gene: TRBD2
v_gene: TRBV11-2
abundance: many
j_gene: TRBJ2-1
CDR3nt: TGTGCCAGCAGCGTGGGGGGAAGCGGGACCTCCTACAATGAGCAGTTCTTC
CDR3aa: CASSVGGSGTSYNEQFF

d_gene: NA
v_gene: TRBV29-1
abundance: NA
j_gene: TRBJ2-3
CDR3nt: TGCAGCGTTGGGGGGAGGTCGCAGTATTTT
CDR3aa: CSVGGRSQYF

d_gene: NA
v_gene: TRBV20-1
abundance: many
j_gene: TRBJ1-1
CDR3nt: TGCAGTGCTCTCAACACAGCCACTGAAGCTTTCTTT
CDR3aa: CSALNTATEAFF

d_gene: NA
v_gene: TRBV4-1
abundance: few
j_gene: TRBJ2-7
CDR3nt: TGCGCCAGCAGCCACAGGGGGGCCTACGAGCAGTACTTC
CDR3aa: CASSHRGAYEQYF

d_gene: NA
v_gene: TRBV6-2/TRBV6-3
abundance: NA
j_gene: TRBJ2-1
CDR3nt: TGTGCCCGCACGGAACTCCCTCGCAATGAGCAGTTCTTC
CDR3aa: CARTELPRNEQFF

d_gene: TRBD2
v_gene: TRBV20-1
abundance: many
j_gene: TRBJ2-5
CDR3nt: TGCAGTGCTAGGCCGGGACTAGCGGAAGAGACCCAGTACTTC
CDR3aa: CSARPGLAEETQYF

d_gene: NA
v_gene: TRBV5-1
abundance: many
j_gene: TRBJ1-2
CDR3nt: TGCGCCAGCAGCTCTGAGGCAGGTCTCGGCTACACCTTC
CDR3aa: CASSSEAGLGYTF

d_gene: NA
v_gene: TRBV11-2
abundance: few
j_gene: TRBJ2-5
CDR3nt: TGTGCCAGCAGCTTGGGCGTAGGGCCCGAAGAGACCCAGTACTTC
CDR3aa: CASSLGVGPEETQYF

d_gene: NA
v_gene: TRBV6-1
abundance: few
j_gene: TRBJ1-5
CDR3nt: TGTGCCAGCATGATAGGGTGGTCCCAGCCCCAGCATTTT
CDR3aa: CASMIGWSQPQHF

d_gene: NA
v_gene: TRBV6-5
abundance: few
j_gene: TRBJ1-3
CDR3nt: TGTGCCAGCAGCGTCCACAAAGGCAGCTCTGGAAACACCATATATTTT
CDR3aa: CASSVHKGSSGNTIYF